The table lists the clone carrying this T cell receptor (beta chain) with a few counts. Its specificity is not known. This specimen comes from a study of T cell repertoires in cytomegalovirus infection. About the research overall: It was the public TCR beta signatures that indicated both CMV infection and matching HLA type.

The V end was cut by 4 bases, the J end by 2 bases, with 19 bases between. CDR3 length: 17 residues. The germline CDR1 and CDR2 sequences are SEHNR and FQNEAQ (reference sequence). TCRdb recomputed calls from the reads with MiXCR, one row per CDR3 protein. The sample lists about 740,000 distinct CDR3 sequences, approximately 40% occurring once. Study-wide points: Accumulated public TCR beta family frequency recognized individuals carrying CMV together with the relevant HLA. Dominating the ex vivo response were HLA-C-restricted CMV-specific TCR beta clonotypes.

The TCR was taken from a human donor in good health (CMV status not recorded). Some clones in this sample may be carry-over from other donors' samples. What was sequenced was PBMCs. V gene TRBV7-9 combines with J gene TRBJ2-3, with D possibly being TRBD1 or TRBD2 (6 bases each). The CDR3 DNA reads TGTGCCAGCAGCTCGCGTGGGGCGGGACAAATCACAGATACGCAGTATTTT. It encodes CASSSRGAGQITDTQYF.